One sample yielded the 15 T cell receptor beta chains listed below, sequenced in a study of early T cells in non-severe SARS-CoV-2 infection. TCRdb analysed the 5' RACE reads with MiXCR anew, one entry per CDR3 protein. The sample holds 79,000 or so distinct CDR3 sequences, about 13% seen once. The specimen sequenced was whole blood. The receptors were sampled from an adult who was a healthcare worker with PCR-confirmed SARS-CoV-2 infection or an uninfected control (not recorded which).

This clonotype was counted only a few times. This chain connects TRBV20-1 to TRBJ2-3; perhaps D is TRBD1 or TRBD2 (6 bases each). Looked up from germline, CDR1 is DFQATT and CDR2 is SNEGSKA (reference sequence). The CDR3 has 13 amino acids. V lost 3 bases and J lost 6, with 13 bases in between. The CDR3 region has the DNA TGCAGTGCTAGTACCGGGGGCAGGGATACGCAGTATTTT. It encodes CSASTGGRDTQYF.

The chain combines TRBV7-9 with TRBJ2-3; TRBD2 matches 12 bases. Germline CDR1 reads SEHNR; CDR2 reads FQNEAQ (reference sequence). The CDR3 contains 18 residues. V shed 3 bases, J shed 0 bases, and the junction held 7 bases outside the gene matches. In nucleotides, the CDR3 is TGTGCCAGCAGCTTCCCCGCGGGGACTAGCGGGAGCACAGATACGCAGTATTTT. Translating gives CASSFPAGTSGSTDTQYF.

This clonotype has more than one count but fewer than ten. The gene calls are TRBV28 and TRBJ2-7; the D is unclear. V was shortened by 2 bases and J by 7 bases, with 12 bases between the two germline ends. This CDR3 region has 13 residues. CDR1 is MDHEN, CDR2 SYDVKM, per germline. The CDR3 DNA reads TGTGCCAGCAGTTTAGAGTGGGCGGTTGAGCAGTACTTC. This translates into CASSLEWAVEQYF.

This clonotype appeared many times. The V gene is TRBV20-1, the J gene TRBJ2-7; D uncertain. The germline gives CDR1 DFQATT, CDR2 SNEGSKA (reference sequence). The CDR3 contains 13 residues. The V gene lost 5 bases and the J gene lost 1 base, with 12 bases spanning the gap. The DNA of the CDR3 is TGCAGTGCTGCGAGGTCAGGTTCCTACGAGCAGTACTTC. Residues: CSAARSGSYEQYF.

The J gene is TRBJ1-3, the V gene TRBV28; D gene unclear. The CDR3 extends over 13 amino acids. CDR1 is MDHEN, CDR2 SYDVKM, per germline. The V and J ends lost 7 bases and 4 bases respectively, with 11 bases between them. The CDR3 DNA reads TGTGCCAGCACCCTCGTGGCGGGAAACACCATATATTTT. Its protein product is CASTLVAGNTIYF.

The table lists this clonotype with a few counts. This sequence joins TRBV7-8 and TRBJ1-3, with no clear D. CDR1 and CDR2 (germline): SGHVS, FQNEAQ. The CDR3 contains 17 residues. V was pared by 0 bases and J by 0 bases, with 12 bases between. CDR3 amino acids: CASSLAISGSSGNTIYF. The CDR3 bases are TGTGCCAGCAGCTTAGCCATTTCGGGGAGCTCTGGAAACACCATATATTTT.

This clonotype was counted between two and nine times. The chain carries TRBV20-1 and TRBJ1-1; D is ambiguous. The germline V gene encodes CDR1 DFQATT and CDR2 SNEGSKA (reference sequence). V was cut by 0 bases and J by 0 bases, with 14 bases left in between. This CDR3 is built from 16 residues. CDR3 sequence (DNA): TGCAGTGCTAGAGATCGCTTTGGGGAGATGAACACTGAAGCTTTCTTT. This sequence encodes CSARDRFGEMNTEAFF.

The chain employs TRBV28 and TRBJ2-4; D might be TRBD1 (6 bases). The V end lost 7 bases, the J end lost 2 bases, and 12 bases lay between the germline ends. The CDR3 contains 14 residues. Germline V gene sequence: CDR1 MDHEN, CDR2 SYDVKM. The CDR3 spells CASTSTGSKNIQYF. CDR3 sequence (DNA): TGTGCCAGCACCTCCACAGGGTCCAAAAACATTCAGTACTTC.

This clonotype has ten or more counts. J is TRBJ1-1 and V is TRBV18; D not resolved. With 3 bases removed from V and 2 bases from J, the gap between germline ends came to 1 base. The germline CDR1 and CDR2 sequences are KGHSH and LQKENI. This CDR3 region has 11 residues. CDR3 in amino acids: CASSPNTEAFF. DNA for the CDR3: TGTGCCAGCTCACCTAACACTGAAGCTTTCTTT.

Ten or more counts support this clonotype. The chain has TRBV9 and TRBJ2-7, with D possibly being TRBD1 (6 bases). Per the germline V gene, CDR1 is SGDLS and CDR2 is YYNGEE. The V end lost 3 bases, the J end lost 5 bases, and 18 bases lay between the germline ends. This CDR3 has 15 residues. The CDR3 DNA follows: TGTGCCAGCAGCGAGGGGACCCTTGAGGGGGACGAGCAGTACTTC. Protein product: CASSEGTLEGDEQYF.

This chain connects TRBV18 to TRBJ1-2, with TRBD1 as a possible D gene (5 bases). This CDR3 spans 15 amino acids. With 3 bases removed from V and 8 bases from J, the gap between germline ends came to 19 bases. Germline V gene data show CDR1 as KGHSH and CDR2 as LQKENI. The CDR3 bases are TGTGCCAGCTCACCCGCTCGGGGGAGTATGCTCGGCTACACCTTC. Translating it yields CASSPARGSMLGYTF.

The chain has TRBV29-1 and TRBJ1-1; D might be TRBD1 (6 bases). The CDR3 has 14 amino acids. Deletions cut 3 bases from V and 5 bases from J, with 16 bases between. The germline gives CDR1 SQVTM, CDR2 ANQGSEA. The CDR3 DNA reads TGCAGCGTTGAGCAGGGGTTAGGGAGGACTGAAGCTTTCTTT. Encoded protein: CSVEQGLGRTEAFF.

This clonotype was picked up a small number of times. The V call is TRBV24-1, the J call TRBJ2-3, with 7 bases identical to TRBD2. CDR3 length: 19 amino acids. Trimming removed 3 bases from V and 6 bases from J; junction bases left unmatched: 20. Looked up from germline, CDR1 is KGHDR and CDR2 is SFDVKD. DNA of the CDR3: TGTGCCACCAGTGATGAAGGGCCTCTGGCTAGCGGACTTTATGATACGCAGTATTTT. It specifies CATSDEGPLASGLYDTQYF.

This clonotype was seen more than once but under ten times. The chain uses TRBV20-1 and TRBJ2-1; 12 bases line up with TRBD2. The germline V gene has CDR1 DFQATT and CDR2 SNEGSKA (reference sequence). The J segment lost 2 bases and the V segment lost 0 bases, leaving 5 bases of the junction unmatched. The CDR3 runs to 17 residues. CDR3 protein: CSARDPGLAGTYNEQFF. The CDR3 DNA follows: TGCAGTGCTAGAGACCCCGGACTAGCGGGAACCTACAATGAGCAGTTCTTC.

The V gene is TRBV27, the J gene TRBJ2-7; D might be TRBD1 (6 bases). Trimming cost V 2 bases and J 3 bases, with 8 bases left between them. Germline-derived CDR1 and CDR2 are MNHEY and SMNVEV (reference sequence). CDR3 size: 13 residues. The CDR3 here is CASSLGDNYEQYF. CDR3 in DNA: TGTGCCAGCAGTTTAGGGGACAACTACGAGCAGTACTTC.